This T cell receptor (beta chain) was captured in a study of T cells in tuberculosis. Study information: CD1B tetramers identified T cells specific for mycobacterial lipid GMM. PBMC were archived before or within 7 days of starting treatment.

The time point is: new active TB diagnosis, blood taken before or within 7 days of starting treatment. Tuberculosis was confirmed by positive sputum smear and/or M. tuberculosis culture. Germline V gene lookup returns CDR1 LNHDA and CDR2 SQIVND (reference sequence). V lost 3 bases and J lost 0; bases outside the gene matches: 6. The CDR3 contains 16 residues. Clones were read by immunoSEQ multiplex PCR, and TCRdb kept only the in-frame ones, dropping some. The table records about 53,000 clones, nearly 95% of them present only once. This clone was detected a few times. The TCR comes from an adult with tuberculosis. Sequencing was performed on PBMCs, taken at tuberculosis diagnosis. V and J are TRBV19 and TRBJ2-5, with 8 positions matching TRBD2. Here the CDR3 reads CASSISASGYQETQYF. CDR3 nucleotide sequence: TGTGCCAGTAGTATTTCGGCTAGCGGGTACCAAGAGACCCAGTACTTC.